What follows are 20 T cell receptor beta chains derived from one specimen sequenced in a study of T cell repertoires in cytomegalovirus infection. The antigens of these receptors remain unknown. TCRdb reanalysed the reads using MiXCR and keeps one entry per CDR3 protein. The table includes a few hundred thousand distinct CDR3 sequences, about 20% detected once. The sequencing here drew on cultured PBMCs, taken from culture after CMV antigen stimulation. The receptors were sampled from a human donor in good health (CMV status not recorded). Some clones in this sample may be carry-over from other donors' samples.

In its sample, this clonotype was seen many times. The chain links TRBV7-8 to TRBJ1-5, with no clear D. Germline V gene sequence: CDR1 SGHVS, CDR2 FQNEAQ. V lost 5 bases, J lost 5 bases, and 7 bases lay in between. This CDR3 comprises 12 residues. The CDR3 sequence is CASSPRDQPQHF. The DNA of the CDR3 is TGTGCCAGCAGCCCTCGTGATCAGCCCCAGCATTTT.

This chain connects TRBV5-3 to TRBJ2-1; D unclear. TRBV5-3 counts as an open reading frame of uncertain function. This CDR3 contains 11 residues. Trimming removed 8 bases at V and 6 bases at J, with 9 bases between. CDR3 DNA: TGTGCCAGCAGCCGCCTCAATGAGCAGTTCTTC. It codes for CASSRLNEQFF.

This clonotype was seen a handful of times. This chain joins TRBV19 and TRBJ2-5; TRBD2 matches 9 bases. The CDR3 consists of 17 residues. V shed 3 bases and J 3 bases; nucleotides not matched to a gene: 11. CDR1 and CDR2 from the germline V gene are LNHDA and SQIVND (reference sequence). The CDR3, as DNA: TGTGCCAGTAGTATGGGGGTTGCGGGAGGGGTGAAAGAGACCCAGTACTTC. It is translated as CASSMGVAGGVKETQYF.

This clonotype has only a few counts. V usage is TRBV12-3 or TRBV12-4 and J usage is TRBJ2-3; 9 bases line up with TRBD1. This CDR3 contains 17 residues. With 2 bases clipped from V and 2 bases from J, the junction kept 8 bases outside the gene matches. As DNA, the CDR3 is TGTGCCAGCAGTTTAAATGCGGGACAGGGTAACACAGATACGCAGTATTTT. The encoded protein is CASSLNAGQGNTDTQYF.

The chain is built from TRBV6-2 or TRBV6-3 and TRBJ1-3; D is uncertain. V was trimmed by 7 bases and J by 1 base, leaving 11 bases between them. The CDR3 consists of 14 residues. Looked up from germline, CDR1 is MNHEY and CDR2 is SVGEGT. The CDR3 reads CASTEIGSGNTIYF. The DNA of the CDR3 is TGTGCCAGCACTGAAATCGGGTCTGGAAACACCATATATTTT.

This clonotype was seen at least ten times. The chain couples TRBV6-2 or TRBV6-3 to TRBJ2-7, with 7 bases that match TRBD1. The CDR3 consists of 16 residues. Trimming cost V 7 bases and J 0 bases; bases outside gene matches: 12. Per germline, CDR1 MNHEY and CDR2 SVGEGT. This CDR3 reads CASTPGTGDSSYEQYF. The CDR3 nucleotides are TGTGCCAGCACACCCGGGACCGGGGACAGCTCCTACGAGCAGTACTTC.

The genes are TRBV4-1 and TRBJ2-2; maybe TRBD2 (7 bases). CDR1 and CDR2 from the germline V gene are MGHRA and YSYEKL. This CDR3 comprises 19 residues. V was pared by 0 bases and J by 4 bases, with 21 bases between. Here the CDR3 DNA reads TGCGCCAGCAGCCAAGATGGGGGGGCGGAGGGGATATCCACCGGGGAGCTGTTTTTT. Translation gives CASSQDGGAEGISTGELFF.

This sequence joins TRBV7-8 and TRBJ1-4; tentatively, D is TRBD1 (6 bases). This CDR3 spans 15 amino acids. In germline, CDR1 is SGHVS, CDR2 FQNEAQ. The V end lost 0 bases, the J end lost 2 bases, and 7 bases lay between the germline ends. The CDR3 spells CASSLAGGTNEKLFF. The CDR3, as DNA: TGTGCCAGCAGCTTAGCGGGGGGCACTAATGAAAAACTGTTTTTT.

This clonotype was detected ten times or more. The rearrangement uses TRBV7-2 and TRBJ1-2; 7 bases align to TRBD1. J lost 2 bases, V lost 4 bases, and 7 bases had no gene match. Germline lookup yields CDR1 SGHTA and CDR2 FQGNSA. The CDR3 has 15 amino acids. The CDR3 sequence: CASSSRTGPNYGYTF. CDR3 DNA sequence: TGTGCCAGCAGCTCAAGGACAGGCCCGAACTATGGCTACACCTTC.

The CDR3, as DNA: TGTGCCACCAGTGACCCTGATAAGCCGGGGTATACAGATACGCAGTATTTT. This translates into CATSDPDKPGYTDTQYF. The rearrangement joins TRBV24-1 to TRBJ2-3, with TRBD2 as a possible D gene (5 bases). Germline-derived CDR1 and CDR2 are KGHDR and SFDVKD. V gave up 4 bases and J gave up 3 bases, with 19 bases separating them. The CDR3 sequence is 17 residues long.

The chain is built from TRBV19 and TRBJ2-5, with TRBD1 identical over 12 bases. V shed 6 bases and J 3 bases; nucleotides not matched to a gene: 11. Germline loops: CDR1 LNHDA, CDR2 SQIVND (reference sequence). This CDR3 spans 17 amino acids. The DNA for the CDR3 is TGTGCCAGTAGCCTAACCGGGACAGGGGGCGATGAAGAGACCCAGTACTTC. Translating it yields CASSLTGTGGDEETQYF.

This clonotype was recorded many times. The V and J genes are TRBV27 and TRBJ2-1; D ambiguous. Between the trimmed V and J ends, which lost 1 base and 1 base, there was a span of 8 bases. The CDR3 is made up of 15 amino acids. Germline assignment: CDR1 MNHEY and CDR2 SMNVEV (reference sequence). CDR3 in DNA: TGTGCCAGCAGTTTATTCTCGCGATCCTACAATGAGCAGTTCTTC. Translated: CASSLFSRSYNEQFF.

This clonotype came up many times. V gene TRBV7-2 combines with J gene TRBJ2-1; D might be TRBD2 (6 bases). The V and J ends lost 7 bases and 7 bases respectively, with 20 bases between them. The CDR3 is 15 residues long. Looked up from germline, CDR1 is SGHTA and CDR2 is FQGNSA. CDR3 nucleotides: TGTGCCAGCAACCTCCCTGGAGGGATTTTAAATGAGCAGTTCTTC. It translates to CASNLPGGILNEQFF.

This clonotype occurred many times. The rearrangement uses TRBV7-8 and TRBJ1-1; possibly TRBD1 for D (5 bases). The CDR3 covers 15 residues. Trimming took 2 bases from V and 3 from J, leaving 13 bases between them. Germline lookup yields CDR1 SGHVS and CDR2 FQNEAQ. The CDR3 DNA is TGTGCCAGCAGCTTAATGGGGGACGGGTACACTGAAGCTTTCTTT. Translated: CASSLMGDGYTEAFF.

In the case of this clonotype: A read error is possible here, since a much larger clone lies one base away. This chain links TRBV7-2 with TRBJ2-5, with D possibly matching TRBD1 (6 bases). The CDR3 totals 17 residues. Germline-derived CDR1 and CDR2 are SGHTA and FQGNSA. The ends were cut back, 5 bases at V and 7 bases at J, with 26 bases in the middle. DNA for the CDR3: TGTGCCAGCAGCACCCTTTCCCGCAGGGGATCGCGAGGGACCCAGTACTTC. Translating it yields CASSTLSRRGSRGTQYF.

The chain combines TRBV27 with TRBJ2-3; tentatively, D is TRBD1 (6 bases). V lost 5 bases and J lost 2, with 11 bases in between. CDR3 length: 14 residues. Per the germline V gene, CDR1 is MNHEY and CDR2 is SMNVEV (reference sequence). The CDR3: CASSKTGFTDTQYF. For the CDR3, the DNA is TGTGCCAGCAGTAAAACAGGGTTCACAGATACGCAGTATTTT.

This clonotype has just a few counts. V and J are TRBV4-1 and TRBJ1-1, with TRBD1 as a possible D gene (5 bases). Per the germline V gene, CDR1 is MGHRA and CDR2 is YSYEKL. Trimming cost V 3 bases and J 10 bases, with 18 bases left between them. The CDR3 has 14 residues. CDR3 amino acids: CASSQMGVGLGAFF. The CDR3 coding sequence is TGCGCCAGCAGCCAGATGGGGGTCGGTCTGGGAGCTTTCTTT.

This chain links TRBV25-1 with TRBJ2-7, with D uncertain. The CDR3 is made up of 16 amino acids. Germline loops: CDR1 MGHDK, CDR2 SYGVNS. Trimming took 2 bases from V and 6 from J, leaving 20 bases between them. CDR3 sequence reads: CASSEIGSEPTIEQYV. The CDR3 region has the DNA TGTGCCAGCAGTGAAATCGGGTCGGAGCCCACCATCGAGCAGTACGTC.

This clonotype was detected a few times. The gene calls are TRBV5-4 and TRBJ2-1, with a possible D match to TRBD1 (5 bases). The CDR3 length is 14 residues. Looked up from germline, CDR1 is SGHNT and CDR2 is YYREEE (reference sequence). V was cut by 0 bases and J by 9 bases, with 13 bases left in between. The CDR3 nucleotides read TGTGCCAGCAGCTTGGATGTTTCAGGGTCTGAGCAGTTCTTC. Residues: CASSLDVSGSEQFF.

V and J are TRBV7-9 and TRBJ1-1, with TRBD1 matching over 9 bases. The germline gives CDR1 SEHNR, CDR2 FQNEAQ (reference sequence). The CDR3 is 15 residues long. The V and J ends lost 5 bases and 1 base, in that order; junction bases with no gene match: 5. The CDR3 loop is CASSTNRGRNTEAFF. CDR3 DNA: TGTGCCAGCAGCACTAACAGGGGGCGGAACACTGAAGCTTTCTTT.